These T cell receptor beta chains were read from a single sample in a study of T cell repertoires in cytomegalovirus infection. In TCRdb, the reads were re-called with MiXCR into one record per CDR3 protein. In the table there are fewer than 950,000 distinct CDR3 sequences, around a third of which are singletons. These receptors have no identified antigens. This material consisted of cultured CD8+ T cells from PBMCs, taken from culture after CMV antigen stimulation. The receptors derive from a human donor in good health (CMV status not recorded). Some clones in this sample may be carry-over from other donors' samples. Each CDR3 is given with its conserved first and last residue. D genes are given only for firm matches. Clone size is shown for a subset of rows, as once, few, many or a class of expanded clone.

j_call,clone_size,d_call,v_call,cdr3_aa,cdr3_nt
TRBJ2-1,few,TRBD1,TRBV7-8,CASSHRDRGYNEQFF,TGTGCCAGCAGCCACCGGGACAGGGGCTACAATGAGCAGTTCTTC
TRBJ2-5,-,TRBD2,TRBV4-2,CASSQDPTGGWEETQYF,TGTGCCAGCAGCCAAGATCCCACGGGGGGTTGGGAGGAGACCCAGTACTTC
TRBJ1-1,-,TRBD1,TRBV7-2,CASSLAFRDRGLDTEAFF,TGTGCCAGCAGCTTAGCATTCCGGGACAGGGGGTTAGACACTGAAGCTTTCTTT
TRBJ2-1,many,TRBD1,TRBV12-3/TRBV12-4,CASSLVDRQGPYNEQFF,TGTGCCAGCAGTTTAGTAGACCGACAGGGTCCCTACAATGAGCAGTTCTTC
TRBJ1-4,few,-,TRBV14,CASSQSFEKLFF,TGTGCCAGCAGCCAGAGTTTTGAAAAACTGTTTTTT
TRBJ1-2,-,-,TRBV7-8,CASSLEENFVDGYTF,TGTGCCAGCAGCTTAGAGGAAAACTTTGTAGATGGCTACACCTTC
TRBJ1-5,-,TRBD1,TRBV2,CASTGALETGEKDGNQPQHF,TGTGCCAGCACGGGGGCCTTGGAGACAGGGGAGAAAGATGGCAATCAGCCCCAGCATTTT
TRBJ1-6,few,TRBD1,TRBV6-5,CASSSRTGGTPLHF,TGTGCCAGCAGTTCCAGGACAGGGGGGACACCCCTCCACTTT
TRBJ2-1,-,-,TRBV19,CASSDISSYNEQFF,TGTGCCAGTAGCGACATTAGCTCCTACAATGAGCAGTTCTTC
TRBJ2-7,-,TRBD2,TRBV7-8,CASNIGTSGYEQYF,TGTGCCAGCAACATCGGGACTAGCGGTTACGAGCAGTACTTC
TRBJ2-1,-,-,TRBV11-1,CASSLRDDPAYNEQFF,TGTGCCAGCAGCTTAAGAGACGACCCCGCCTACAATGAGCAGTTCTTC
TRBJ2-1,-,TRBD2,TRBV29-1,CSVEDLPAAGGRNEQFF,TGCAGCGTTGAAGATCTTCCCGCGGCGGGGGGCCGTAATGAGCAGTTCTTC
TRBJ2-1,-,TRBD1,TRBV27,CASSPRQGLNNEQFF,TGTGCCAGCAGCCCTAGACAGGGGCTTAACAATGAGCAGTTCTTC
TRBJ2-4,-,-,TRBV7-4,CASTSPGPPLIQYF,TGTGCCAGCACCTCCCCCGGACCACCATTAATTCAGTACTTC
TRBJ2-5,many,-,TRBV7-6,CASSSLPLSGETQYF,TGTGCCAGCAGCTCACTTCCTTTATCTGGAGAGACCCAGTACTTC
TRBJ2-3,-,-,TRBV4-2,CASSQARRGTDTQYF,TGTGCCAGCAGCCAGGCCCGCCGAGGCACAGATACGCAGTATTTT
TRBJ1-1,-,-,TRBV5-1,CASSPADSDSLNTEAFF,TGCGCCAGCAGCCCGGCGGATAGCGACAGCCTGAACACTGAAGCTTTCTTT
TRBJ1-1,-,-,TRBV6-5,CASRRGATEAFF,TGTGCCAGCAGGCGGGGAGCTACTGAAGCTTTCTTT
TRBJ1-2,few,-,TRBV4-1,CASSQETTFSDYGYTF,TGCGCCAGCAGCCAAGAAACTACGTTTAGCGACTATGGCTACACCTTC
TRBJ1-2,few,TRBD1,TRBV7-2,CASSLEGRGAYGYTF,TGTGCCAGCAGCTTAGAGGGCAGGGGGGCCTATGGCTACACCTTC
TRBJ1-1,-,-,TRBV10-3,CAISESGGTNTEAFF,TGTGCCATCAGTGAGTCTGGCGGGACGAACACTGAAGCTTTCTTT
TRBJ2-7,few,-,TRBV7-8,CASSRDDEQYF,TGTGCCAGCTCTCGGGACGACGAGCAGTACTTC
TRBJ1-2,few,TRBD1,TRBV12-5,CASGPRQGLGHGYTF,TGTGCTAGTGGTCCAAGACAGGGTCTTGGTCATGGCTACACCTTC
TRBJ1-6,few,-,TRBV5-6,CASSLGGTPLHF,TGTGCCAGCAGCTTGGGAGGGACACCCCTCCACTTT
TRBJ2-7,few,TRBD1,TRBV12-3/TRBV12-4,CASKPGQETYEQYF,TGTGCCAGCAAACCGGGACAGGAGACCTACGAGCAGTACTTC
TRBJ2-5,many,TRBD2,TRBV7-6,CASSPKRGGGAKETQYF,TGTGCCAGCAGCCCTAAACGGGGCGGGGGGGCAAAAGAGACCCAGTACTTC
TRBJ2-1,many,-,TRBV7-8,CASSLEGGLREQFF,TGTGCCAGCAGCTTAGAGGGGGGCCTGCGGGAGCAGTTCTTC
TRBJ1-2,few,-,TRBV29-1,CSVEDLGAPLGYGYTF,TGCAGCGTTGAAGATCTAGGGGCTCCACTGGGCTATGGCTACACCTTC
TRBJ2-7,many,TRBD1,TRBV6-1,CASSVRGTGGNMYEQYF,TGTGCCAGCAGTGTGAGAGGGACAGGGGGTAATATGTACGAGCAGTACTTC
TRBJ2-3,few,-,TRBV15,CATSRDLKRDTQYF,TGTGCCACCAGCAGAGATCTCAAGCGGGATACGCAGTATTTT
TRBJ1-4,few,-,TRBV15,CATSKELGLNEKLFF,TGTGCCACCAGCAAAGAATTGGGCCTCAATGAAAAACTGTTTTTT
TRBJ1-1,-,-,TRBV7-9,CASLGRKNTEAFF,TGTGCCAGCCTGGGGCGGAAGAACACTGAAGCTTTCTTT
TRBJ2-7,few,TRBD2,TRBV6-1,CASTPEVGGKAYEQYF,TGTGCCAGCACCCCAGAGGTCGGGGGGAAAGCCTACGAGCAGTACTTC